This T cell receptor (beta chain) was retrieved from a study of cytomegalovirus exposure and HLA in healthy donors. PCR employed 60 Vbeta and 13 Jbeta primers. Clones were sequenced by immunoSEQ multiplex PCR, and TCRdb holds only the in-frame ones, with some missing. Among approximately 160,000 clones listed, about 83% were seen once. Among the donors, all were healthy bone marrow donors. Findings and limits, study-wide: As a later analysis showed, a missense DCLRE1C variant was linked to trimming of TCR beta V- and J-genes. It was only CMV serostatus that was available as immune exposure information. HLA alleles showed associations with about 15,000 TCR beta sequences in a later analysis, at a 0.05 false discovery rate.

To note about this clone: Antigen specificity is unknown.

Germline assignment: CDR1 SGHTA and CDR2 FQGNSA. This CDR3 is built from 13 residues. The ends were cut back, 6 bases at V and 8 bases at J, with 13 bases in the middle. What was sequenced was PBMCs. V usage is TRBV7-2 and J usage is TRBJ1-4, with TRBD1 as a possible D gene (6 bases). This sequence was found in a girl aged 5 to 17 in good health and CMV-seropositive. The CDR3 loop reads CASSSQGQEKLFF. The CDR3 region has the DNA TGTGCCAGCAGTTCACAGGGCCAGGAAAAACTGTTTTTT.